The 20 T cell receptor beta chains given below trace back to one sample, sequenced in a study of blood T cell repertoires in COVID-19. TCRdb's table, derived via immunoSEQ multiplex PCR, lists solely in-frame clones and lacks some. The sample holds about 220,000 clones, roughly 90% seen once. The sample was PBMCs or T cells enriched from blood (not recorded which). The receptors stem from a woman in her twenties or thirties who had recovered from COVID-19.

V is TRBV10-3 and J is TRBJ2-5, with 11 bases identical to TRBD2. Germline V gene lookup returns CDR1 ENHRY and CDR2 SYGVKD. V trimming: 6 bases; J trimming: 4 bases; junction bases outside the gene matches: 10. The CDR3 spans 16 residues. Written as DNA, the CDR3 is TGTGCCATCAGCCTAGCGGGGGGATCCCTTGGAGAGACCCAGTACTTC. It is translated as CAISLAGGSLGETQYF.

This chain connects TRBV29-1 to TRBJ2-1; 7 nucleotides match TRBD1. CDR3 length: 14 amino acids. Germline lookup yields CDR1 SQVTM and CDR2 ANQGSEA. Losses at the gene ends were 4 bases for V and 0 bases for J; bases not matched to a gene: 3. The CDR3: CSVVRGYSYNEQFF. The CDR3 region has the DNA TGCAGCGTTGTCAGGGGGTACTCCTACAATGAGCAGTTCTTC.

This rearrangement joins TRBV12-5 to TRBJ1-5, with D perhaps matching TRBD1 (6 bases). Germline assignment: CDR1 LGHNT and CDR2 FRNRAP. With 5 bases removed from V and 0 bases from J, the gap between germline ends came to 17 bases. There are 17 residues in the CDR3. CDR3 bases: TGTGCTAGTGGTCTCGCACACAGGGACTATAGCAATCAGCCCCAGCATTTT. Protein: CASGLAHRDYSNQPQHF.

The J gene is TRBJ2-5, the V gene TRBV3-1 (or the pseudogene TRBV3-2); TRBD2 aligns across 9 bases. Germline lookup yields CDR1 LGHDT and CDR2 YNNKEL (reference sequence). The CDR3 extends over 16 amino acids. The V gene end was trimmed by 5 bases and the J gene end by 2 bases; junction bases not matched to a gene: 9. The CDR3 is CASSTQAGGSQETQYF. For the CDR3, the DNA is TGTGCCAGCAGCACCCAAGCGGGGGGCTCGCAAGAGACCCAGTACTTC.

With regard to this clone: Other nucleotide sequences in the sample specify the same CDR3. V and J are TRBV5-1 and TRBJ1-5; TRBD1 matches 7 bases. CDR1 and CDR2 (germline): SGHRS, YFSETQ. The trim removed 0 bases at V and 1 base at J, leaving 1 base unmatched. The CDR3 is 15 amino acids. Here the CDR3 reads CASSLGQGSNQPQHF. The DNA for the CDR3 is TGCGCCAGCAGCTTGGGACAGGGAAGCAATCAGCCCCAGCATTTT.

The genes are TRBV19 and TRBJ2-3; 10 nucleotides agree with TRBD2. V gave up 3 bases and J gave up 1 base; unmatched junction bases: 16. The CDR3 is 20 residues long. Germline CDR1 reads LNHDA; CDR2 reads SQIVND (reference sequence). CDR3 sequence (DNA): TGTGCCAGTAGTATCGGGTCTCAGCGGGGGGGCGGCTTCGGCACAGATACGCAGTATTTT. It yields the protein CASSIGSQRGGGFGTDTQYF. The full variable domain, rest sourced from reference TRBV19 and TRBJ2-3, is DGGITQSPKYLFRKEGQNVTLSCEQNLNHDAMYWYRQDPGQGLRLIYYSQIVNDFQKGDIAEGYSVSREKKESFPLTVTSAQKNPTAFYLCASSIGSQRGGGFGTDTQYFGPGTRLTVL.

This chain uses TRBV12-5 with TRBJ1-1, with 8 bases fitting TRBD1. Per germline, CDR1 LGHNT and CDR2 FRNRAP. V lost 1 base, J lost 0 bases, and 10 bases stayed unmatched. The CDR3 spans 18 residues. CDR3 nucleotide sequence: TGTGCTAGTGGTTTGGAAAAACAGGGGGTTAGTCTGAACACTGAAGCTTTCTTT. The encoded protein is CASGLEKQGVSLNTEAFF.

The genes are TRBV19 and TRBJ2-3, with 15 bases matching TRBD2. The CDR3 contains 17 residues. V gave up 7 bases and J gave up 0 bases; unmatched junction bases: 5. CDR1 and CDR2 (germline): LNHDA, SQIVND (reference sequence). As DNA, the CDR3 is TGTGCCAGTAAGGGACTAGCGGGGGGCCCTAGCACAGATACGCAGTATTTT. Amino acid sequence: CASKGLAGGPSTDTQYF.

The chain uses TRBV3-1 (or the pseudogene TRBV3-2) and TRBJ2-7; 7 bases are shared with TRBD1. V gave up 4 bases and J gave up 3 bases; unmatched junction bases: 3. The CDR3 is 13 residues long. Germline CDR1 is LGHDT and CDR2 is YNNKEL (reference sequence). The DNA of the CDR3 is TGTGCCAGCAGCCCCAACAGGGGCTACGAGCAGTACTTC. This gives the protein CASSPNRGYEQYF.

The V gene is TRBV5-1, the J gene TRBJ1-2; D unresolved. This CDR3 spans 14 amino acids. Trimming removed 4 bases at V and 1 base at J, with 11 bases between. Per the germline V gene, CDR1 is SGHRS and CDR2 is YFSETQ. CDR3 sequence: CASSVWAVNYGYTF. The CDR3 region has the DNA TGCGCCAGCAGCGTATGGGCCGTTAACTATGGCTACACCTTC. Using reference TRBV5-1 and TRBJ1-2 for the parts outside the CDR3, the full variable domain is KAGVTQTPRYLIKTRGQQVTLSCSPISGHRSVSWYQQTPGQGLQFLFEYFSETQRNKGNFPGRFSGRQFSNSRSEMNVSTLELGDSALYLCASSVWAVNYGYTFGSGTRLTVV.

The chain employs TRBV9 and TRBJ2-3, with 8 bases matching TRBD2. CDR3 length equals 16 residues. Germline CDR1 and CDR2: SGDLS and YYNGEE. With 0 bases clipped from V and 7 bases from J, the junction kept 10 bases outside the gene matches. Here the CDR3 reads CASSVDRTGGPYTQYF. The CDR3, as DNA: TGTGCCAGCAGCGTAGATCGTACGGGGGGGCCATATACGCAGTATTTT.

The CDR3 reads CASSLVADTQYF. CDR3 coding DNA: TGTGCCAGCAGCTTGGTAGCAGATACGCAGTATTTT. The rearrangement uses TRBV5-4 and TRBJ2-3; D is unclear. Germline V gives CDR1 SGHNT, CDR2 YYREEE (reference sequence). This CDR3 has 12 amino acids. V lost 0 bases to trimming and J lost 4 bases, with 3 bases between them. Supplemented by reference TRBV5-4 and TRBJ2-3, the full variable domain reads ETGVTQSPTHLIKTRGQQVTLRCSSQSGHNTVSWYQQALGQGPQFIFQYYREEENGRGNFPPRFSGLQFPNYSSELNVNALELDDSALYLCASSLVADTQYFGPGTRLTVL.

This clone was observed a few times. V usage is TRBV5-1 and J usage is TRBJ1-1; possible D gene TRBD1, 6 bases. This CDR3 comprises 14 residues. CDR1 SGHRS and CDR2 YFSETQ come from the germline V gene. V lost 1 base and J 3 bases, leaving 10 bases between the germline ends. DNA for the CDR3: TGCGCCAGCAGCTTGCCCGCAGGGGACACTGAAGCTTTCTTT. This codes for CASSLPAGDTEAFF.

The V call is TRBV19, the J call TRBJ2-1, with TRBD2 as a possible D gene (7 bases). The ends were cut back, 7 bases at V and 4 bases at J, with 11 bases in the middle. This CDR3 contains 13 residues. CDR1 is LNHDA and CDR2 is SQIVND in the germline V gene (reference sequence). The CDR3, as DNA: TGTGCCAGTACCAGGGGAGGGTACAATGAGCAGTTCTTC. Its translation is CASTRGGYNEQFF.

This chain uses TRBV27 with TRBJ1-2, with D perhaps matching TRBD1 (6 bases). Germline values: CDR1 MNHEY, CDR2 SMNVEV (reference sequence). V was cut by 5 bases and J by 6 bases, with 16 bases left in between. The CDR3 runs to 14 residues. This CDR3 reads CASSPRWGGNGYTF. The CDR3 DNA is TGTGCCAGCAGTCCTCGGTGGGGGGGCAATGGCTACACCTTC.

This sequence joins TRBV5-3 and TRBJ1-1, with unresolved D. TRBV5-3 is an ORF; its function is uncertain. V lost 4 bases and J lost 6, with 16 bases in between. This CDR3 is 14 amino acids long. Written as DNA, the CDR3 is TGTGCCAGAAGCACTGCATCGGGGTCCGCTGAAGCTTTCTTT. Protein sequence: CARSTASGSAEAFF.

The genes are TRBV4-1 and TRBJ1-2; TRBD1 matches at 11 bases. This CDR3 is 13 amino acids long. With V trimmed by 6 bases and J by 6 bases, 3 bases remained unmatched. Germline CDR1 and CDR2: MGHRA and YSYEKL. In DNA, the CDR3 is TGCGCCAGCAGACGGACAGGGGGCCATGGCTACACCTTC. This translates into CASRRTGGHGYTF.

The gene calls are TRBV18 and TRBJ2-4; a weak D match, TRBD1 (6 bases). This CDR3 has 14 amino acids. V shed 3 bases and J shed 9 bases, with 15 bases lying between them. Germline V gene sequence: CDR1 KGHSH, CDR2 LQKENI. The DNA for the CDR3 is TGTGCCAGCTCACCTGACAGGTCTAAGAGCATTCAGTACTTC. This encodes CASSPDRSKSIQYF.

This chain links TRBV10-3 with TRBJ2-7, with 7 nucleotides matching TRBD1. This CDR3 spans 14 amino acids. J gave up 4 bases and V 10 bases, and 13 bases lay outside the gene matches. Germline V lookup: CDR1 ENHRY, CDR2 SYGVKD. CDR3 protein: CATNPGTAAYEQYF. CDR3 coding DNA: TGTGCCACGAACCCCGGGACAGCGGCTTACGAGCAGTACTTC.

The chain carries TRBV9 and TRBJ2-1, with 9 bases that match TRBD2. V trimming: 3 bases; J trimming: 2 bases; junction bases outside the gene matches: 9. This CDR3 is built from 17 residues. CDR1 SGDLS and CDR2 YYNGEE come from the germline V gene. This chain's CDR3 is CASSAPSGTRTYNEQFF. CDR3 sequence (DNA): TGTGCCAGCAGCGCTCCTAGCGGGACACGCACCTACAATGAGCAGTTCTTC. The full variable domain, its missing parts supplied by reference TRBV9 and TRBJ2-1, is DSGVTQTPKHLITATGQRVTLRCSPRSGDLSVYWYQQSLDQGLQFLIQYYNGEERAKGNILERFSAQQFPDLHSELNLSSLELGDSALYFCASSAPSGTRTYNEQFFGPGTRLTVL.